This T cell receptor beta chain was identified during a study of CD8+ T cells in alopecia areata. V trimming: 4 bases; J trimming: 4 bases; junction bases outside the gene matches: 4. This CDR3 is 14 amino acids long. Germline V gives CDR1 SQVTM, CDR2 ANQGSEA. Extracted RNA was reverse transcribed into cDNA, the sequencing template. Here immunoSEQ multiplex PCR was the method, and the copy in TCRdb shows in-frame clones only, minus some. The data contain approximately 150,000 clones, 50% to 60% of them singletons. Sequenced material: CD4+ T cells sorted from blood. V is TRBV29-1 and J is TRBJ2-2; TRBD2 matches 9 bases. This clonotype originated in a human donor in good health. This CDR3 reads CSVVAGGSTGELFF. CDR3 nucleotide sequence: TGCAGCGTTGTTGCGGGGGGGAGCACCGGGGAGCTGTTTTTT.